This passage covers 23 T cell receptor beta chains from one sample sequenced in a study of cytomegalovirus exposure and HLA in healthy donors. 60 Vbeta and 13 Jbeta primers were used in PCR. Data came from immunoSEQ multiplex PCR; TCRdb stores just in-frame clones and leaves some out. The sample lists over 75,000 clones; 82% were seen once. Sequencing was done on a sample of PBMCs. These receptors came from a young man in good health and CMV-seropositive.

A remark on this clone: In the same sample, other DNA sequences code for this CDR3. The chain is built from TRBV27 and TRBJ2-1; 8 nucleotides line up with TRBD1. Germline CDR1 and CDR2: MNHEY and SMNVEV (reference sequence). The CDR3 contains 15 residues. The ends lost 5 bases at V and 3 bases at J; junction bases unmatched: 6. The CDR3 DNA reads TGTGCCAGCAGTGTGACAGGGGCAATCTACAATGAGCAGTTCTTC. Its translation: CASSVTGAIYNEQFF.

The chain joins TRBV4-3 to TRBJ1-6, with 9 bases identical to TRBD1. The CDR3 spans 17 residues. Germline CDR1 is LGHNA and CDR2 is YSLEER. J was trimmed by 7 bases and V by 2 bases; bases with no gene match: 9. CDR3 residues: CASSQLSPGTGNSPLHF. CDR3 nucleotides: TGCGCCAGCAGCCAATTGAGCCCCGGGACAGGGAATTCACCCCTCCACTTT.

The sample holds one count of this clone. This chain joins TRBV15 and TRBJ2-7, with D possibly being TRBD2 (6 bases). Germline assignment: CDR1 LNHNV and CDR2 YYDKDF (reference sequence). The CDR3 has 13 amino acids. V was cut by 3 bases and J by 2 bases, with 8 bases left in between. The CDR3 sequence is CATSREGTYEQYF. DNA for the CDR3: TGTGCCACCAGCAGGGAGGGTACCTACGAGCAGTACTTC.

This clone was detected only a few times. A far larger clone is just one base off, so this is likely a read error. The chain employs TRBV4-2 and TRBJ2-7; 13 nucleotides line up with TRBD2. Germline V gene data show CDR1 as LGHNA and CDR2 as YNFKEQ. Losses at the gene ends were 0 bases for V and 4 bases for J; bases not matched to a gene: 3. The CDR3 contains 16 residues. The CDR3 region is CASSQDRTSGSYEQYF. CDR3 in DNA: TGTGCCAGCAGCCAAGATCGGACTAGCGGGAGTTACGAGCAGTACTTC.

CDR3: CASGLSRDRGHEQYF. The DNA for the CDR3 is TGTGCTAGTGGTTTGTCCCGGGACAGGGGCCACGAGCAGTACTTC. The chain employs TRBV12-5 and TRBJ2-7; 10 nucleotides agree with TRBD1. The germline V gene has CDR1 LGHNT and CDR2 FRNRAP. J gave up 5 bases and V 2 bases, and 6 bases lay outside the gene matches. The CDR3 length is 15 residues.

The chain is built from TRBV28 and TRBJ2-2; no definite D call. The length of the CDR3 is 12 residues. Trimming removed 10 bases at V and 7 bases at J, with 13 bases between. Germline CDR1 MDHEN, CDR2 SYDVKM. The CDR3 reads CATAVYVGELFF. The CDR3 region has the DNA TGTGCCACCGCCGTCTACGTCGGGGAGCTGTTTTTT. The full variable domain, with the rest looked up from reference TRBV28 and TRBJ2-2, is DVKVTQSSRYLVKRTGEKVFLECVQDMDHENMFWYRQDPGLGLRLIYFSYDVKMKEKGDIPEGYSVSREKKERFSLILESASTNQTSMYLCATAVYVGELFFGEGSRLTVL.

The chain couples TRBV7-9 to TRBJ2-2; D not certain. The CDR3 sequence is 12 residues long. The V end lost 3 bases, the J end lost 10 bases, and 9 bases lay between the germline ends. Germline V gene sequence: CDR1 SEHNR, CDR2 FQNEAQ (reference sequence). The CDR3 sequence: CASSLNEVELFF. The DNA of the CDR3 is TGTGCCAGCAGCTTGAACGAGGTGGAGCTGTTTTTT.

This chain links TRBV5-1 with TRBJ2-6; perhaps TRBD1 as D (6 bases). Germline V gene data show CDR1 as SGHRS and CDR2 as YFSETQ. The V end was cut by 0 bases, the J end by 2 bases, with 6 bases between. The CDR3 has 15 amino acids. The CDR3 coding sequence is TGCGCCAGCAGCTTGGCAGGGGCTGGGGCCAACGTCCTGACTTTC. The encoded protein is CASSLAGAGANVLTF.

The chain uses TRBV5-8 and TRBJ2-2; D remains unclear. This CDR3 region has 12 residues. V dropped 10 bases and J dropped 5 bases, with 12 bases sitting between them. CDR1 and CDR2 from the germline V gene are SGHTS and YDEGEE. The CDR3 DNA reads TGTGCCTCCCTGCGGTTAACCGGGGAGCTGTTTTTT. Protein: CASLRLTGELFF.

The V and J genes are TRBV11-2 and TRBJ2-2; D perhaps matches TRBD1 (6 bases). CDR1 is SGHAT, CDR2 FQNNGV, per germline. V dropped 4 bases and J dropped 6 bases, with 15 bases sitting between them. There are 15 residues in the CDR3. The CDR3 region is CASSSQQGLPGELFF. CDR3 sequence (DNA): TGTGCCAGCAGCTCACAACAGGGCTTACCCGGGGAGCTGTTTTTT.

The CDR3 region has the DNA TGTGCCAGCAGCTTGACAGGGTTGAGGGCAGATACGCAGTATTTT. It specifies CASSLTGLRADTQYF. The rearrangement uses TRBV11-2 and TRBJ2-3, with TRBD1 matching over 7 bases. The V segment lost 3 bases and the J segment 4 bases; nucleotides outside the gene matches: 7. The CDR3 spans 15 residues. CDR1 and CDR2 from the germline V gene are SGHAT and FQNNGV.

This clone was counted once. The chain joins TRBV30 to TRBJ1-5; perhaps TRBD1 as D (5 bases). The CDR3 totals 14 residues. CDR1 and CDR2 from the germline V gene are GTSNPN and SVGIG (reference sequence). Trimming took 3 bases from V and 7 from J, leaving 16 bases between them. As DNA, the CDR3 is TGTGCCTGGAGCCCCCTCGGGGGGGTACAGCCCCAGCATTTT. It codes for CAWSPLGGVQPQHF.

The chain has TRBV7-7 and TRBJ2-2; the D gene is possibly TRBD1 (5 bases). The CDR3 is made up of 14 amino acids. CDR1 SSHAT and CDR2 FNYEAQ come from the germline V gene (reference sequence). Trimming stripped 1 base from V and 5 bases from J, with 8 bases between. In nucleotides, the CDR3 is TGTGCCAGCAGCTTAGACAGGTCTACCGGGGAGCTGTTTTTT. The encoded protein is CASSLDRSTGELFF.

This chain joins TRBV5-5 and TRBJ2-1; 8 positions match TRBD2. CDR1 is SGHKS and CDR2 is YYEKEE in the germline V gene (reference sequence). CDR3 length equals 17 residues. V trimming: 4 bases; J trimming: 9 bases; junction bases outside the gene matches: 18. CDR3: CASSAVATPGRAFEQFF. CDR3 DNA sequence: TGTGCCAGCAGCGCCGTTGCCACGCCCGGGAGGGCCTTTGAGCAGTTCTTC.

The V and J genes are TRBV27 and TRBJ1-6; no clear D gene. The CDR3 loop spans 12 amino acids. V lost 3 bases and J lost 8, with 5 bases in between. Germline CDR1 MNHEY, CDR2 SMNVEV (reference sequence). The CDR3 here is CASSFGDSPLHF. The CDR3 region has the DNA TGTGCCAGCAGTTTCGGTGATTCACCCCTCCACTTT.

This chain joins TRBV28 and TRBJ1-2, with TRBD1 identical over 9 bases. Germline loops: CDR1 MDHEN, CDR2 SYDVKM. J lost 4 bases, V lost 2 bases, and 11 bases had no gene match. This CDR3 has 17 residues. DNA for the CDR3: TGTGCCAGCAGTTTAGGAGTGAACAGGGGGCGCAGCTATGGCTACACCTTC. It codes for CASSLGVNRGRSYGYTF.

The rearrangement joins TRBV6-6 to TRBJ2-7; D gene ambiguous. The V gene lost 8 bases and the J gene lost 3 bases, with 17 bases spanning the gap. The CDR3 runs to 14 residues. Germline V gene lookup returns CDR1 MNHNY and CDR2 SVGAGI (reference sequence). In nucleotides, the CDR3 is TGTGCCAGCCAGTCTAGGAGTACTAACTACGAGCAGTACTTC. This codes for CASQSRSTNYEQYF.

This chain connects TRBV2 to TRBJ2-3; D unclear. This CDR3 comprises 13 residues. V gave up 3 bases and J gave up 2 bases, with 6 bases separating them. Germline V gene lookup returns CDR1 SNHLY and CDR2 FYNNEI. The CDR3 DNA sequence: TGTGCCAGCAGTGAGCAGTACACAGATACGCAGTATTTT. Translating it yields CASSEQYTDTQYF.

V is TRBV15 and J is TRBJ2-1, with a tentative D call TRBD2 (6 bases). The CDR3 extends over 12 amino acids. Germline V gives CDR1 LNHNV, CDR2 YYDKDF (reference sequence). The germline V and J ends were trimmed by 8 bases and 4 bases, with 9 bases remaining between them. This chain's CDR3 is CATRDSYNEQFF. The CDR3 region has the DNA TGTGCCACCCGGGACTCATACAATGAGCAGTTCTTC.

The chain combines TRBV5-5 with TRBJ1-4; D not resolved. The CDR3 extends over 14 amino acids. With 7 bases removed from V and 2 bases from J, the gap between germline ends came to 12 bases. The germline V gene has CDR1 SGHKS and CDR2 YYEKEE (reference sequence). CDR3 coding DNA: TGTGCCAGCGCTCCGGGGTGGACTAATGAAAAACTGTTTTTT. Its protein product is CASAPGWTNEKLFF. Full variable domain (remainder filled in from reference TRBV5-5 and TRBJ1-4): DAGVTQSPTHLIKTRGQQVTLRCSPISGHKSVSWYQQVLGQGPQFIFQYYEKEERGRGNFPDRFSARQFPNYSSELNVNALLLGDSALYLCASAPGWTNEKLFFGSGTQLSVL.

This sequence joins TRBV19 and TRBJ2-1; 12 bases map to TRBD1. Losses at the gene ends were 4 bases for V and 7 bases for J; bases not matched to a gene: 5. In germline, CDR1 is LNHDA, CDR2 SQIVND (reference sequence). This CDR3 spans 15 amino acids. The CDR3 DNA reads as TGTGCCAGTAGTACCGGGACAGGGGGCACGAATGAGCAGTTCTTC. Its protein is CASSTGTGGTNEQFF.

This chain uses TRBV19 with TRBJ2-1; D is unresolved. The CDR3 length is 14 residues. Trimming cost V 1 base and J 0 bases, with 4 bases left between them. Germline V gene data show CDR1 as LNHDA and CDR2 as SQIVND (reference sequence). CDR3 coding DNA: TGTGCCAGTAGTATAGGTAGCTCCTACAATGAGCAGTTCTTC. Its translation is CASSIGSSYNEQFF.

This clone was observed a single time. CDR3 residues: CAISGGTSGIDNEQFF. The CDR3 DNA reads TGTGCCATCAGTGGCGGGACTAGCGGGATCGACAATGAGCAGTTCTTC. V gene TRBV10-3 combines with J gene TRBJ2-1, with 13 bases lining up with TRBD2. The germline V gene encodes CDR1 ENHRY and CDR2 SYGVKD. The CDR3 contains 16 residues. Trimming cost V 4 bases and J 5 bases; bases outside gene matches: 5.